This TCR beta chain was observed in a study of blood T cell repertoires in COVID-19 (dated by TCRdb to the early 2020s). About the study as a whole: Collaborator samples came from the United States, Italy and Spain and covered acute and convalescent phases of COVID-19. Sample metadata almost always included a de-identified subject ID, COVID-19 status, age in years and sex. Samples came from the ongoing ImmuneRACE study (first 160 participants) plus 1,254 subjects from 6 global collaborators. Where available, HLA class I and class II types were taken from metadata supplied by the sample provider and were not determined by assay-based typing. The prospective study material was composed of cDNA or gDNA derived from T cells, B-cell-depleted T cells, or PBMCs. Deeply sampled blood TCRbeta repertoires from subjects exposed to, actively infected with, or recovered from COVID-19 were included in the dataset. The repertoires were released in a freely available public database intended as a resource for research on the immune response to SARS-CoV-2.

Whole blood was collected in K2EDTA tubes by collaborating institutions according to the institutions' own protocols. For TCRbeta analysis, collaborator samples were shipped as frozen whole blood, as isolated PBMCs, or as DNA extracted from either sample type. The full study reports these points: The quantity of clinical and demographic metadata differed by source and by participant and was supplied without curation.

TCRbeta CDR3 regions were amplified from genomic DNA by means of the immunoSEQ Assay, a bias-controlled multiplex PCR. As for the authors' bioinformatics: The number of nucleated cells in each sample was estimated from the amplification of reference gene primers within the assay. To quantify the absolute abundance of each unique TCRbeta CDR3 rearrangement, sequence reads were collapsed and filtered. Productive Simpson clonality was computed per sample as the square root of Simpson's diversity index over productive rearrangements. TCRdb retrieved this table from immuneACCESS and kept in-frame rearrangements only. Not all clones are present; in checked studies, unresolved V genes account for under half, and no reason is known for the remainder. V and J calls plus clone size are reproduced from that table; the DNA served to infer D and trimming. For this sample there are fewer than 120,000 clones; less than 85% appear just once. The ten most abundant clones make up more than 3.5% of the sample.

Regarding this clone: The specificity of this receptor is unknown. There are no base qualities to consult, and no much larger clone falls within one base.

Taken from cysteine to phenylalanine, the CDR3 has 15 residues. Only the CDR3 region is kept as DNA, spanning 45 bases read in frame from base 1. The germline V gene sets CDR1 to SGHTA and CDR2 to FQGNSA. V and J are trimmed by 5 bases and 4 bases, and the gene matches miss 8 bases of the junction. This receptor was obtained from an elderly woman with acute or convalescent COVID-19. The sequence is built from TRBV7-2 and TRBJ2-1; 7 bases in between match TRBD2. Sequences were obtained from peripheral blood. For the CDR3, the sequence is CASSSRAGAYNEQFF. The nucleotide sequence is given as TGTGCCAGCAGCAGTAGGGCGGGAGCATACAATGAGCAGTTCTTC.